The 12 T cell receptor beta chains presented below share a single source sample, sequenced in a study of T-cell reconstitution after alpha-beta-depleted transplantation in children (dated by TCRdb to about 2016). The treatment or condition label corresponds to: allogeneic hematopoietic cell transplantation with graft depleted of TCRalphabeta T cells and CD19 B cells. The library was built by means of PCR. Data came from an Illumina HiSeq 2500. To normalize quantification of the TCRbeta repertoire, the TCR libraries were built with molecular barcoding that relied on unique molecular identifiers. The raw public reads went through TCRdb reprocessing: fastp at Q25, MiXCR clone calling, in-frame beta chains kept. Rows are combined by CDR3 protein, so each entry shows the most common genes and DNA. Recorded for this sample are 200,000 to 250,000 distinct CDR3 sequences; about a tenth of them occurred a single time. Jointly, the top ten make up roughly 28% of the sample.

The sequences come from PBMCs, collected before TCRalphabeta/CD19-depleted stem cell transplant. The receptors were sampled from a child younger than two with acute myeloid leukemia, due to receive a stem cell transplant.

On this clonotype: A much larger clone sits a single nucleotide away, making a read error possible. The V call is TRBV19, the J call TRBJ1-2; D might be TRBD1 (6 bases). Germline CDR1 reads LNHDA; CDR2 reads SQIVND (reference sequence). The CDR3 covers 14 residues. For the CDR3, the DNA is TGTGCCAGTAGTAAGGGACAAGGCTTCTATGGCGACACCTTC. This translates into CASSKGQGFYGDTF.

Concerning this clonotype itself: Being one base from a much bigger clone, this may be a read error. The DNA for the CDR3 is TGTGCCAGCAGCCCAATGCGGGGTGCCGGAAACACCGTATATTTT. This gives the protein CASSPMRGAGNTVYF. J is TRBJ1-3 and V is TRBV11-2; D remains unclear. There are 15 residues in the CDR3. Germline V gene lookup returns CDR1 SGHAT and CDR2 FQNNGV.

In the case of this clonotype: This may be a read error: a much more frequent sequence differs by one nucleotide. This chain joins TRBV6-2 or TRBV6-3 and TRBJ2-5; 7 positions agree with TRBD2. CDR1 is MNHEY, CDR2 SVGEGT, per germline. This CDR3 comprises 15 residues. As DNA, the CDR3 is TGTACCAGCAGTCGTACGCTTGGACTAGAAGAGACCCAGTACTTC. Translation: CTSSRTLGLEETQYF.

This clonotype has at least ten counts. A junction end diverges from the germline sequence, so it may reflect a read error. This rearrangement joins TRBV11-2 to TRBJ2-7; D remains ambiguous. The CDR3 runs 15 residues. Germline-derived CDR1 and CDR2 are SGHAT and FQNNGV. The CDR3, as DNA: TGCGCCAGCAGCTTGGAAGGCGGTAGCTCCTACGAGCAGTACTTC. Protein: CASSLEGGSSYEQYF.

This clonotype was recorded many times. The rearrangement uses TRBV7-9 and TRBJ2-5; 7 bases are shared with TRBD2. The CDR3 covers 14 residues. In germline, CDR1 is SEHNR, CDR2 FQNEAQ (reference sequence). Trimming cost V 8 bases and J 2 bases; bases outside gene matches: 8. The CDR3 bases are TGTGCCAGCGCACCTAGCGGCTGGCAAGAGACCCAGTACTTC. This translates into CASAPSGWQETQYF.

The chain carries TRBV20-1 and TRBJ1-1; D might be TRBD1 (5 bases). The V end was cut by 6 bases, the J end by 3 bases, with 17 bases between. CDR3 length equals 14 residues. CDR1 and CDR2 (germline): DFQATT, SNEGSKA (reference sequence). The CDR3 is CSAPWGTGDTEAFF. As DNA, the CDR3 is TGCAGTGCCCCCTGGGGGACGGGAGACACTGAAGCTTTCTTT.

This clonotype was counted many times. The chain couples TRBV5-8 to TRBJ2-5; 10 bases fit TRBD1. This CDR3 comprises 15 residues. CDR1 and CDR2 (germline): SGHTS, YDEGEE. J was trimmed by 2 bases and V by 0 bases; bases with no gene match: 1. The CDR3 DNA sequence: TGTGCCAGCAGCTTGGTGGGACAGGGGCAAGAGACCCAGTACTTC. Its translation: CASSLVGQGQETQYF.

This clonotype has at least ten counts. The chain recombines TRBV5-1 with TRBJ1-2, with D perhaps matching TRBD1 (5 bases). Germline lookup yields CDR1 SGHRS and CDR2 YFSETQ. The CDR3 is 13 residues long. V was trimmed by 7 bases and J by 5 bases, leaving 15 bases between them. CDR3 nucleotide sequence: TGCGCCAGCCGGCCCGGGACGCAGTATGGCTACACCTTC. This translates into CASRPGTQYGYTF.

This clonotype has ten or more counts. V usage is TRBV5-1 and J usage is TRBJ2-1; 9 nucleotides align to TRBD1. Unmatched junction bases numbered 6, after V lost 4 bases and J lost 4 bases. CDR3 length: 15 amino acids. Germline V gives CDR1 SGHRS, CDR2 YFSETQ. The CDR3 DNA sequence: TGCGCCAGCAGCCCGGGACAGGGTGGGTACAATGAGCAGTTCTTC. Encoded protein: CASSPGQGGYNEQFF.

The rearrangement links TRBV7-2 to TRBJ2-6; D is unclear. CDR1 and CDR2 from the germline V gene are SGHTA and FQGNSA. This CDR3 region has 16 residues. Trimming stripped 5 bases from V and 0 bases from J, with 11 bases between. The CDR3 DNA is TGTGCCAGCAGCAGCTCCGGGTCCTCTGGGGCCAACGTCCTGACTTTC. Amino acid sequence: CASSSSGSSGANVLTF.

In its sample, this clonotype was seen many times. J is TRBJ2-3 and V is TRBV6-5; no firm D call. The ends were cut back, 0 bases at V and 6 bases at J, with 19 bases in the middle. This CDR3 comprises 17 residues. Looked up from germline, CDR1 is MNHEY and CDR2 is SVGAGI. DNA of the CDR3: TGTGCCAGCAGTTACTCTCCCTTAGCACGGCCGCACGATACGCAGTATTTT. Translating it yields CASSYSPLARPHDTQYF.

This clonotype was observed many times. The chain links TRBV24-1 to TRBJ2-5; TRBD2 aligns across 14 bases. The germline CDR1 and CDR2 sequences are KGHDR and SFDVKD. The CDR3 runs to 17 residues. With V trimmed by 5 bases and J by 5 bases, 9 bases remained unmatched. The CDR3, as DNA: TGTGCCACCAGTGGCAGGACTAGCGGGAGGAACACTGAGACCCAGTACTTC. It is translated as CATSGRTSGRNTETQYF.